The sequence of this TCR beta chain was determined in a study of post-analysis software for immune sequencing data. Findings of the study overall: Compared with controls, patients showed significantly lower normalized Chao1 diversity. Patients carried roughly 5 TRBV segments more frequently than controls did, and TRBV5-6, TRBV5-1 and TRBV20-1 were among them. Pronounced co-clustering by F measure was evident among identically batched samples.

Per germline, CDR1 SGHTA and CDR2 FQGTGA. The CDR3 totals 13 residues. J gave up 12 bases and V 2 bases, and 8 bases lay outside the gene matches. cDNA libraries of TCR beta carried unique molecular identifiers. MiXCR, run by TCRdb on the PCR reads, gives a single entry per CDR3 protein. The data show hundreds of thousands of distinct CDR3 sequences, 45% seen once. This clonotype occurred a few times. The antigen remains undetermined. The sequenced sample consisted of blood. This TCR came from a girl under 18 with multiple sclerosis. The chain carries TRBV7-3 and TRBJ2-7; 9 bases are a match to TRBD1. The CDR3 coding sequence is TGTGCCAGCAGCTTATCGGGACAGGGCGCTCCGTACTTC. Its translation: CASSLSGQGAPYF.